This is a list of T cell receptor beta chains from one sample in a study of OX40 agonist ivuxolimab in advanced cancers. Generated by immunoSEQ multiplex PCR, the TCRdb table keeps only in-frame clones and is missing some. The table has some 94,000 clones, around nine tenths seen once; the top ten hold about 0.89%. Sequenced material: CD4+ or CD8+ T cells sorted from blood, taken in a trial of the OX40 agonist ivuxolimab. The receptors were gathered from an adult with an advanced solid tumor such as melanoma, head and neck, liver or kidney cancer. The conserved cysteine and the conserved F or W are not part of the CDR3 here.

j_call: TRBJ2-7
cdr3_length: 11
v_call: TRBV19
cdr3_aa: ASSMYEGAGQY

j_call: TRBJ2-3
cdr3_length: 17
v_call: TRBV28
cdr3_aa: ASRDGLAGASSTLDTQY

j_call: TRBJ1-6
cdr3_length: 16
v_call: TRBV30
cdr3_aa: AWSALGTGHSYNSPLH

j_call: TRBJ2-5
cdr3_length: 10
v_call: TRBV5-1
cdr3_aa: ASSLSQETQY

j_call: TRBJ2-2
cdr3_length: 13
v_call: TRBV27
cdr3_aa: ASSGTSGYTGELF

j_call: TRBJ2-1
cdr3_length: 14
v_call: TRBV7-8
cdr3_aa: ASRPNTLAGGNEQF

j_call: TRBJ1-1
cdr3_length: 17
v_call: TRBV30
cdr3_aa: AWSVTRRTAQGANTEAF

j_call: TRBJ2-5
cdr3_length: 12
v_call: TRBV18
cdr3_aa: ASSPRGIQETQY

j_call: TRBJ2-3
cdr3_length: 10
v_call: TRBV19
cdr3_aa: ASSIVGRRMY

j_call: TRBJ2-3
cdr3_length: 15
v_call: TRBV4-3
cdr3_aa: ASSQGAGTGGGDTQY

j_call: TRBJ2-3
cdr3_length: 12
v_call: TRBV5-1
cdr3_aa: ASSRDEGTDTQY

j_call: TRBJ1-3
cdr3_length: 14
v_call: TRBV4-1
cdr3_aa: ASSQDRGQAGNTIY

j_call: TRBJ2-5
cdr3_length: 11
v_call: TRBV7-3
cdr3_aa: ASSLRTQETQY

j_call: TRBJ1-5
cdr3_length: 11
v_call: TRBV6-1
cdr3_aa: ASSEVPGQPQH

j_call: TRBJ2-7
cdr3_length: 14
v_call: TRBV28
cdr3_aa: ASSLLSLGLSQEQY

j_call: TRBJ2-7
cdr3_length: 11
v_call: TRBV10-3
cdr3_aa: ATSGSPGGEQY

j_call: TRBJ1-1
cdr3_length: 13
v_call: TRBV7-9
cdr3_aa: ASSLVRASNTEAF

j_call: TRBJ1-1
cdr3_length: 13
v_call: TRBV6-6
cdr3_aa: ASRDLRGSNTEAF

j_call: TRBJ2-7
cdr3_length: 16
v_call: TRBV5-4
cdr3_aa: ASSHWTSGRSALYEQY

j_call: TRBJ2-7
cdr3_length: 14
v_call: TRBV4-3
cdr3_aa: ASSQDRLGLTYEQY

j_call: TRBJ2-1
cdr3_length: 16
v_call: TRBV5-4
cdr3_aa: ASSLASSGRIPYNEQF

j_call: NA
cdr3_length: 14
v_call: TRBV7-2
cdr3_aa: ASSLGPGGRANEQY

j_call: TRBJ1-2
cdr3_length: 18
v_call: TRBV18
cdr3_aa: ASSPRNVRDMALLNYGYT

j_call: TRBJ1-2
cdr3_length: 10
v_call: TRBV29-1
cdr3_aa: SVLAGNYGYT

j_call: TRBJ2-5
cdr3_length: 11
v_call: TRBV15
cdr3_aa: ATSRDTGETQY

j_call: TRBJ2-1
cdr3_length: 12
v_call: TRBV23-1
cdr3_aa: ASNTGGAHNEQF

j_call: TRBJ1-2
cdr3_length: 12
v_call: TRBV6-6
cdr3_aa: ASSGGAGGNGYT

j_call: TRBJ2-5
cdr3_length: 17
v_call: TRBV4-2
cdr3_aa: ASSQDWLAGRTYQETQY

j_call: TRBJ2-1
cdr3_length: 12
v_call: TRBV28
cdr3_aa: ASNGGRGRNEQF

j_call: TRBJ2-7
cdr3_length: 9
v_call: TRBV7-3
cdr3_aa: ASSLEHEQY

j_call: TRBJ1-3
cdr3_length: 15
v_call: TRBV5-1
cdr3_aa: ASSLAPPGVSGNTIY

j_call: TRBJ2-3
cdr3_length: 13
v_call: TRBV19
cdr3_aa: ASSPRTGPTNTQY

j_call: TRBJ1-4
cdr3_length: 12
v_call: TRBV6-5
cdr3_aa: ASSYMAGSGKLF

j_call: TRBJ2-1
cdr3_length: 14
v_call: TRBV9
cdr3_aa: ASKAEEGAAYNEQF

j_call: TRBJ2-7
cdr3_length: 14
v_call: TRBV30
cdr3_aa: AWRRRTGLAEYEQY

j_call: TRBJ2-7
cdr3_length: 13
v_call: TRBV7-9
cdr3_aa: ASSSLAGAVHEQY

j_call: TRBJ2-3
cdr3_length: 12
v_call: TRBV30
cdr3_aa: AFLGGRATDTQY

j_call: TRBJ1-2
cdr3_length: 11
v_call: TRBV12-2
cdr3_aa: ASRFPGWKGYT

j_call: TRBJ2-3
cdr3_length: 15
v_call: TRBV6-1
cdr3_aa: ASSEALRGTSTDTQY

j_call: TRBJ1-4
cdr3_length: 12
v_call: TRBV5-1
cdr3_aa: ASSLDRGREKLF

j_call: TRBJ1-5
cdr3_length: 14
v_call: TRBV7-9
cdr3_aa: ASSFSDGPVNQPQH

j_call: TRBJ1-1
cdr3_length: 14
v_call: TRBV5-1
cdr3_aa: ASSLGFVGSQTEAF

j_call: TRBJ2-7
cdr3_length: 12
v_call: TRBV14
cdr3_aa: ASSYLPSSYEQY

j_call: TRBJ2-7
cdr3_length: 13
v_call: TRBV5-1
cdr3_aa: ASSNRQGRTYEQY

j_call: TRBJ2-5
cdr3_length: 12
v_call: TRBV11-2
cdr3_aa: ASSGLAIRETQY

j_call: TRBJ1-5
cdr3_length: 12
v_call: TRBV5-8
cdr3_aa: ASSLGHSNQPQH

j_call: TRBJ2-1
cdr3_length: 13
v_call: TRBV29-1
cdr3_aa: SVEDVAGSYNEQF

j_call: TRBJ1-4
cdr3_length: 10
v_call: TRBV4-3
cdr3_aa: ASSHAGEKLF